Presented here are 15 T cell receptor beta chains from one specimen sequenced in a study of T-cell reconstitution after alpha-beta-depleted transplantation in children. Preparation of the TCRbeta library used unique molecular identifiers. MiXCR, applied by TCRdb to the PCR reads, yields one record per CDR3 protein. Found here are about 110,000 distinct CDR3 sequences, around 6.4% of them singletons; the top ten hold 20% to 25%. The sample consisted of PBMCs, mostly from graft donor cells, taken 360 days after TCRalphabeta/CD19-depleted stem cell transplant. The receptors come from a male patient aged 2 to 9 who had a stem cell transplant for acute lymphoblastic leukemia, so the T cells may come from the graft donor.

V and J are TRBV7-9 and TRBJ2-3, with no clear D. This CDR3 region has 10 residues. Germline V gene lookup returns CDR1 SEHNR and CDR2 FQNEAQ (reference sequence). Trimming took off 10 bases at V and 2 bases at J, with 4 bases between the two ends. For the CDR3, the DNA is TGTGCCACATACACAGATACGCAGTATTTT. Translated, it gives CATYTDTQYF.

This clonotype came up many times. The chain carries TRBV6-5 and TRBJ1-2, with D possibly matching TRBD1 (5 bases). The germline gives CDR1 MNHEY, CDR2 SVGAGI. CDR3 size: 14 residues. V was pared by 0 bases and J by 5 bases, with 10 bases between. The CDR3 here is CASSYSGTSYGYTF. The CDR3 DNA is TGTGCCAGCAGTTACTCAGGGACGTCTTATGGCTACACCTTC.

This chain uses TRBV19 with TRBJ2-5; D uncertain. The CDR3 is 15 amino acids. Germline lookup yields CDR1 LNHDA and CDR2 SQIVND (reference sequence). Trimming took 1 base from V and 2 from J, leaving 11 bases between them. This CDR3 is CASSIGPGRQETQYF. CDR3 bases: TGTGCCAGTAGTATAGGCCCCGGACGGCAAGAGACCCAGTACTTC.

This clonotype was detected only a few times. The rearrangement joins TRBV20-1 to TRBJ1-5; D uncertain. V was pared by 0 bases and J by 0 bases, with 18 bases between. The CDR3 has 18 amino acids. Germline values: CDR1 DFQATT, CDR2 SNEGSKA (reference sequence). CDR3 nucleotide sequence: TGCAGTGCTAGAGATCCGAGTCGGCGGCTGAATAGCAATCAGCCCCAGCATTTT. It codes for CSARDPSRRLNSNQPQHF.

The sample holds many counts of this clonotype. The V call is TRBV24-1, the J call TRBJ2-2; TRBD2 might be the D (6 bases). The CDR3 extends over 15 amino acids. The V gene lost 6 bases and the J gene lost 4 bases, with 14 bases spanning the gap. In germline, CDR1 is KGHDR, CDR2 SFDVKD. CDR3 region: CATSSRGAGTGELFF. The CDR3 bases are TGTGCCACCAGTTCACGCGGGGCGGGCACCGGGGAGCTGTTTTTT.

This clonotype has at least ten counts. The chain joins TRBV9 to TRBJ1-1; D is unresolved. V lost 0 bases and J 0 bases, leaving 9 bases between the germline ends. CDR1 is SGDLS and CDR2 is YYNGEE in the germline V gene. This CDR3 has 15 residues. DNA for the CDR3: TGTGCCAGCAGCGTAGAGGCCAGGATGAACACTGAAGCTTTCTTT. Its translation is CASSVEARMNTEAFF.

This clonotype was observed many times. This rearrangement joins TRBV5-6 to TRBJ1-2; 7 bases line up with TRBD1. The J segment lost 4 bases and the V segment lost 4 bases, leaving 10 bases of the junction unmatched. Germline V gene sequence: CDR1 SGHDT, CDR2 YYEEEE. The CDR3 runs 15 residues. The CDR3 DNA follows: TGTGCCAGCAGCCTGCAGGGGGGTTATAGCTATGGCTACACCTTC. Its translation is CASSLQGGYSYGYTF. Drawing the rest from reference TRBV5-6 and TRBJ1-2, the complete variable domain is DAGVTQSPTHLIKTRGQQVTLRCSPKSGHDTVSWYQQALGQGPQFIFQYYEEEERQRGNFPDRFSGHQFPNYSSELNVNALLLGDSALYLCASSLQGGYSYGYTFGSGTRLTVV.

This clonotype was detected ten times or more. The chain employs TRBV6-6 and TRBJ2-2, with unresolved D. The germline gives CDR1 MNHNY, CDR2 SVGAGI (reference sequence). This CDR3 spans 11 amino acids. Trimming removed 6 bases at V and 6 bases at J, with 5 bases between. CDR3: CASSDSGELFF. The DNA of the CDR3 is TGTGCCAGCAGCGACTCCGGGGAGCTGTTTTTT.

This clonotype was counted ten times or more. The CDR3 nucleotides are TGTGCCAGCAGCCAAACAGAACTAGCAAGGGCAGATACGCAGTATTTT. Translated: CASSQTELARADTQYF. The J gene is TRBJ2-3, the V gene TRBV3-1; TRBD2 is a possible D gene (6 bases). Germline V gene lookup returns CDR1 LGHDT and CDR2 YNNKEL (reference sequence). Deletions cut 2 bases from V and 4 bases from J, with 16 bases between. This CDR3 has 16 amino acids.

This clonotype was seen repeatedly, ten times or more. This chain uses TRBV29-1 with TRBJ1-1; 8 bases agree with TRBD1. The CDR3 covers 14 residues. Trimming removed 5 bases from V and 3 bases from J; junction bases left unmatched: 8. CDR1 and CDR2 from the germline V gene are SQVTM and ANQGSEA. CDR3 DNA sequence: TGCAGCGTTTCCCCGGACAGGGTGGACACTGAAGCTTTCTTT. Residues: CSVSPDRVDTEAFF.

This clonotype was detected only a few times. This chain links TRBV6-1 with TRBJ2-7, with a tentative D call TRBD2 (6 bases). The CDR3 has 13 residues. The V and J ends lost 8 bases and 0 bases respectively, with 11 bases between them. Germline assignment: CDR1 MNHNS and CDR2 SASEGT. The CDR3 protein is CASAERVSYEQYF. In DNA, the CDR3 is TGTGCCAGCGCAGAGCGGGTCTCCTACGAGCAGTACTTC.

There are many counts of this clonotype. The rearrangement joins TRBV6-5 to TRBJ1-6, with no clear D. This CDR3 spans 12 amino acids. The germline CDR1 and CDR2 sequences are MNHEY and SVGAGI. Trimming removed 2 bases from V and 6 bases from J, with 2 bases in between. CDR3 amino acids: CASSYVNSPLHF. In nucleotides, the CDR3 is TGTGCCAGCAGTTACGTTAATTCACCCCTCCACTTT.

This clonotype was counted ten times or more. The rearrangement uses TRBV7-9 and TRBJ2-7; 8 nucleotides align to TRBD1. This CDR3 is 17 amino acids long. V shed 3 bases, J shed 3 bases, and the junction held 13 bases outside the gene matches. Looked up from germline, CDR1 is SEHNR and CDR2 is FQNEAQ (reference sequence). The CDR3 DNA is TGTGCCAGCAGCTTGGTCCCCAGGACAGGGTACGACTACGAGCAGTACTTC. Protein: CASSLVPRTGYDYEQYF.

This clonotype occurred a few times. V and J are TRBV14 and TRBJ2-3; maybe TRBD1 (6 bases). The V gene lost 3 bases and the J gene lost 9 bases, with 16 bases spanning the gap. Germline V lookup: CDR1 SGHDN, CDR2 FVKESK. The CDR3 extends over 14 amino acids. This CDR3 is CASSQVTGSGTQYF. DNA of the CDR3: TGTGCCAGCAGCCAGGTCACAGGGTCAGGCACGCAGTATTTT.

The chain links TRBV30 to TRBJ2-7; the D is unclear. The ends were cut back, 0 bases at V and 2 bases at J, with 5 bases in the middle. Germline CDR1 reads GTSNPN; CDR2 reads SVGIG (reference sequence). This CDR3 has 12 residues. The CDR3 nucleotides are TGTGCCTGGAGTGTACGTGCCTACGAGCAGTACTTC. It is translated as CAWSVRAYEQYF.